This entry lists 8 T cell receptor beta chains sequenced from one sample in a study of Ad26.COV2.S vaccination and SARS-CoV-2 variants. Regarding treatment: roughly 18 received Ad26.COV2.S at low or high dose, single or two shots; about five received placebo; per-sample allocation not given. Samples came from day 63 after the first vaccine or placebo injection. The protocol was immunoSEQ multiplex PCR, while the TCRdb copy is restricted to in-frame clones and leaves out a portion. Found here are about 330,000 clones, under 90% of them singletons; the top ten hold roughly 6%. The sequences come from peripheral blood, collected in a trial of Ad26.COV2.S vaccine versus placebo. The source of these receptors is a person aged 18-60 years who received the Ad26.COV2.S COVID-19 vaccine or a placebo.

The V and J genes are TRBV18 and TRBJ1-2; 7 bases are shared with TRBD1. Unmatched junction bases numbered 10, after V lost 5 bases and J lost 4 bases. The V gene's germline CDR1 is KGHSH and CDR2 LQKENI. The CDR3 length is 15 residues. The CDR3 is CASSSGQEHSYGYTF. For the CDR3, the DNA is TGTGCCAGCTCATCAGGACAGGAACACTCCTATGGCTACACCTTC.

The chain recombines TRBV3-1 (or the pseudogene TRBV3-2) with TRBJ1-5; D perhaps matches TRBD1 (5 bases). CDR1 is LGHDT, CDR2 YNNKEL, per germline (reference sequence). The V gene lost 0 bases and the J gene lost 5 bases, with 8 bases spanning the gap. This CDR3 is 14 amino acids long. CDR3 coding DNA: TGTGCCAGCAGCCAAGATCTGGGGGATCAGCCCCAGCATTTT. Residues: CASSQDLGDQPQHF.

The chain uses TRBV14 and TRBJ1-2; D not certain. CDR3 size: 15 residues. Looked up from germline, CDR1 is SGHDN and CDR2 is FVKESK. Trimming took off 1 base at V and 4 bases at J, with 13 bases between the two ends. CDR3 nucleotide sequence: TGTGCCAGCAGCCAAGGACAACGATCACCCTATGGCTACACCTTC. As protein: CASSQGQRSPYGYTF.

The rearrangement uses TRBV19 and TRBJ1-4; TRBD1 might be the D (5 bases). Germline CDR1 LNHDA, CDR2 SQIVND (reference sequence). Trimming left V 3 bases short and J 5 bases short, with 13 bases between. The CDR3 has 15 amino acids. Here the CDR3 DNA reads TGTGCCAGTAGTATCGGGGGGGAGTTCAATGAAAAACTGTTTTTT. The encoded protein is CASSIGGEFNEKLFF.

The J gene is TRBJ2-3, the V gene TRBV3-1 (or the pseudogene TRBV3-2), with D hard to call. V was cut by 1 base and J by 6 bases, with 17 bases left in between. CDR3 length: 16 amino acids. Germline lookup yields CDR1 LGHDT and CDR2 YNNKEL (reference sequence). DNA of the CDR3: TGTGCCAGCAGCCAAGGTTCAGGTCTACCCGGGGATACGCAGTATTTT. This encodes CASSQGSGLPGDTQYF.

V usage is TRBV30 and J usage is TRBJ1-6; D is unclear. The CDR3 length is 12 residues. Germline-derived CDR1 and CDR2 are GTSNPN and SVGIG (reference sequence). Trimming shortened V by 2 bases and J by 14 bases, and 13 bases separated the two germline ends. DNA of the CDR3: TGTGCCTGGAGTAACCGTGTCGGAACCCTCCACTTT. Residues: CAWSNRVGTLHF.

The V call is TRBV6-4, the J call TRBJ1-1, with unresolved D. Germline CDR1 MRHNA, CDR2 SNTAGT. V was clipped by 7 bases and J by 0 bases, with 12 bases between them. The CDR3 covers 14 residues. CDR3 nucleotide sequence: TGTGCCAGCAAGGTTGGAGTTTTGAACACTGAAGCTTTCTTT. Translating it yields CASKVGVLNTEAFF.

This rearrangement joins TRBV11-2 to TRBJ2-7, with 9 bases aligning to TRBD1. CDR3 length equals 16 residues. The junction had 7 bases not matched to a gene; V was cut back by 0 bases and J by 4 bases. Germline lookup yields CDR1 SGHAT and CDR2 FQNNGV. CDR3 sequence reads: CASSLDLGQGLYEQYV. For the CDR3, the DNA is TGTGCCAGCAGCTTAGATTTGGGACAGGGTTTGTACGAGCAGTACGTC.